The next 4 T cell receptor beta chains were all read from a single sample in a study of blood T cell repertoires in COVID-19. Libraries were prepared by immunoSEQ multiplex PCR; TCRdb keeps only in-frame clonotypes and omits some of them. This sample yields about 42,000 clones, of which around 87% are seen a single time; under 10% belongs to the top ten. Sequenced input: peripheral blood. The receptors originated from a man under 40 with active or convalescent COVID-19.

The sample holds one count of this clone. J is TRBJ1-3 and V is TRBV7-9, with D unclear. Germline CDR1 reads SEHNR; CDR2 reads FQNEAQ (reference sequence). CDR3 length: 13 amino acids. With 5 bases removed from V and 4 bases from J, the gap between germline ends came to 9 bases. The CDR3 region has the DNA TGTGCCAGCAGCGGAGACCCCGGAAACACCATATATTTT. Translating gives CASSGDPGNTIYF.

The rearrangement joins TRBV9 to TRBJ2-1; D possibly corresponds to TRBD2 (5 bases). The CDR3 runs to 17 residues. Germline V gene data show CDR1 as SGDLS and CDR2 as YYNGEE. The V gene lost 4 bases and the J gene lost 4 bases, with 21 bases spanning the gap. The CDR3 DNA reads TGTGCCAGCAGCCCGCGATCCTGGGCTAGCATTTACAATGAGCAGTTCTTC. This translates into CASSPRSWASIYNEQFF.

In nucleotides, the CDR3 is TGTGCCACCAGCAAGTTGGGTGGACAGGGTCACACCGGGGAGCTGTTTTTT. As protein: CATSKLGGQGHTGELFF. This sequence joins TRBV15 and TRBJ2-2; 8 bases are a match to TRBD1. The V gene's germline CDR1 is LNHNV and CDR2 YYDKDF (reference sequence). The CDR3 contains 17 residues. Germline trimming cut 4 bases from V and 3 bases from J; bases unmatched to any gene: 10.

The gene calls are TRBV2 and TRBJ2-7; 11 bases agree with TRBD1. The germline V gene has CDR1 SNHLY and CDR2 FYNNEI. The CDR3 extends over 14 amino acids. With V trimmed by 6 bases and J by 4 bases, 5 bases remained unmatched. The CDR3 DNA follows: TGTGCCAGCAGAGGGACAGGGGGTTCTTACGAGCAGTACGTC. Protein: CASRGTGGSYEQYV.